This record covers a single TCR beta chain. This clone was seen a handful of times. It lacks a known antigen. The read is 3 residues too short to cover the CDR3 end, so that end is filled in from the germline J gene. These data belong to a study of T cell clonality in common variable immunodeficiency (dated by TCRdb to about 2015). Overall study outcomes, separate from this receptor: Patient heterogeneity within the CVID cohort put limits on correlating repertoire features with clinical complications. It was noted by the authors that sequencing of the repertoires of T cell subpopulations would be needed to clarify the cause of the increased clonality in CVID. Even though DNA input was the same, control samples had an average of around 75,000 unique sequences each, compared with approximately 30,000 in CVID samples. CVID subjects shared fewer TCRbeta clones with each other than healthy controls did (p < 0.0001). Fewer deletions and N-nucleotide insertions were reportedly observed in CVID TCRbeta sequences, and highly modified clones with 13 or more V deletions were reportedly absent from CVID TCRbeta sequences. Compared with healthy controls, CVID subjects showed increased TCRbeta clonality (t-test p = 0.018), a feature most characteristic of about a third of subjects.

Both CVID patients and healthy controls were predominantly of Caucasian heritage. Heparinized peripheral whole blood samples of roughly 5 to 8 ml were obtained from each donor. Genomic DNA from adults with common variable immune deficiency (CVID) and from healthy adult controls was used to sequence TCRbeta CDR3 repertoires. The control group comprised 22 healthy adult volunteers, roughly 12 female and roughly ten male, aged about 23 to 70 years with a mean age of approximately 35. Diluted blood was subjected to density centrifugation over Hypaque 1077 or Ficoll-Paque for isolation of peripheral blood mononuclear cells. Genomic DNA was extracted from unsorted mononuclear cells by Qiagen column purification or by a centrifugation-based method. Equivalent amounts of genomic DNA from CVID and control samples were used as sequencing input. For every sample, a 60 bp segment covering the rearranged TCRbeta CDR3 region was amplified and then sequenced. The immunoSEQ assay, a bias-corrected multiplex PCR combined with high-throughput sequencing, was used for TCRbeta amplification. As for the original processing: Every unique nucleotide sequence counted as a clone and was annotated with V, D and J genes, copy number and frequency. Sequences were labeled productive if in frame, and non-productive if out of frame or containing stop codons. As previously described, Shannon's entropy was used to calculate clonality. The predicted amino acid sequences of productive clones were used to derive the mean CDR3 Kyte-Doolittle hydropathy. Using the R hclust function, scaled V gene usage was clustered hierarchically with Manhattan distance and complete linkage. Sharing of clones by CDR3 amino acid sequence was evaluated through resampling of 12 repertoires per group over 100 rounds. The repertoires were screened for roughly 70 published EBV-specific TCRbeta sequences and roughly 240 published CMV-specific TCRbeta sequences. A couple of CVID samples that yielded fewer than 10,000 sequences were excluded from the analysis, so 42 CVID repertoires were retained. TCRdb carries this immuneACCESS record with in-frame sequences only. Its versions omit some clonotypes, under half of them owing to an unresolved V gene in the studies checked, with the rest unexplained. The DNA gave D and trimming, while V, J and clone size come from that table. The data for this sample show some 30,000 clones, each detected more than once. The ten largest clones add up to about 4.5% of the sample.

The germline V gene yields SGHTA for CDR1 and FQGNSA for CDR2. The cysteine opens and the phenylalanine closes a CDR3 of 15 amino acids. The DNA covers only part of the CDR3, 36 bases in frame from base 1. Sequenced material: peripheral blood mononuclear cells. The source is a person between 18 and 75 years old in good health. The sequence is built from TRBV7-2 and TRBJ2-3, and 7 junction bases match TRBD1. The DNA read from the CDR3 is TGTGCCAGCAGCCCCGACAGGGATCTACAAGAGACG. This encodes CASSPDRDLQET. The entire CDR3 sequence reads CASSPDRDLQETQYF.